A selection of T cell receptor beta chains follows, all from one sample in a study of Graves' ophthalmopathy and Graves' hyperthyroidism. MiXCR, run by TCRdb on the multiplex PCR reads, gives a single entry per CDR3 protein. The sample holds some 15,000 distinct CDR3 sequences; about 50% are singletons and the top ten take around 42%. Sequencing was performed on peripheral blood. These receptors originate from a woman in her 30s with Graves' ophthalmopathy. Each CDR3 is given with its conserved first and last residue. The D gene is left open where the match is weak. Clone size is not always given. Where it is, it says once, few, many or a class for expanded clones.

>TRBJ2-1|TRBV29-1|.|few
TGCAGCGTTGAACTCCCGGGATTAGAGCAGTTCTTC
CSVELPGLEQFF
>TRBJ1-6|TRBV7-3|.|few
TGTGCCAGCAGCCTAGCTCCGCTGGGTAATTCACCCCTCCACTTT
CASSLAPLGNSPLHF
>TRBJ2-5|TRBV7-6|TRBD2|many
TGTGCCAGTCTAAGACTAGCGGGATTCCAAGAGACCCAGTACTTC
CASLRLAGFQETQYF
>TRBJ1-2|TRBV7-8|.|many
TGTGCCAGCAGCCTAGGCGTACCCGGGTTCGTTAACTATGGCTACACCTTC
CASSLGVPGFVNYGYTF
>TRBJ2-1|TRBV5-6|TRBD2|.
TGTGCAAGCAGACTAGCGGGACTGTTGGATGAGCAGTTCTTC
CASRLAGLLDEQFF
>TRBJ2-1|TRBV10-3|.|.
TGTGCCACCAGACCGACTAGTGGGACGAATGAGCAGTTCTTC
CATRPTSGTNEQFF
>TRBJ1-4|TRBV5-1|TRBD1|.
TGCGCCAGCAGCTTGTCGCCAGGGACAGCGGGTGAAAAACTGTTTTTT
CASSLSPGTAGEKLFF
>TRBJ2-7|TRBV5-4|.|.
TGTGCCAGCAGCCGAACTGGACCTCCCAAAAGCTACGAGCAGTACTTC
CASSRTGPPKSYEQYF
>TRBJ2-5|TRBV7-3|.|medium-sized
TGTGCCAGCAGCTTAATGACAAAAGAGACCCAGTACTTC
CASSLMTKETQYF
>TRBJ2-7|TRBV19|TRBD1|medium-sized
TGTGCCAGTAGGAGGACAGGGGGCTTCGACGAGCAGTACTTC
CASRRTGGFDEQYF
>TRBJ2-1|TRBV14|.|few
TGTGCCAGCAGCCAAGAAACCACTAGGTTCCAGTTCTTC
CASSQETTRFQFF
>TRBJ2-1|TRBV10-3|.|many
TGTGCCATCGCGCGGGAACGTGAGCAGTTCTTC
CAIAREREQFF
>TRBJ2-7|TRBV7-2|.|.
TGTGCCAGCAGCTTAGGCCTGAACGAGCAGTACTTC
CASSLGLNEQYF
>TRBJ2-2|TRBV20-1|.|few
TGCAGTGCGACTCAGAGGGAGGTTATCGGGGAGCCGTTTTTT
CSATQREVIGEPFF
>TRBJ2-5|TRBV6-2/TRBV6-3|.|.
TGTGCCACCTCGATCGGGAGTGGGGACTTCGAGACCCAGTACTTC
CATSIGSGDFETQYF
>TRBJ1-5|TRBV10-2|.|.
TGCGCCAGCAGTGAGTCTCCCGGGAACAATCAGCCCCAGCATTTT
CASSESPGNNQPQHF
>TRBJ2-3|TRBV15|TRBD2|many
TGTGCCACCAGCAGATCAGGACTAGCGGGATATACGCAGTATTTT
CATSRSGLAGYTQYF
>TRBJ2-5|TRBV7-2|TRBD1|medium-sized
TGTGCCAGCAGCCCTGACAGGGGGGAGACCCAGTACTTC
CASSPDRGETQYF
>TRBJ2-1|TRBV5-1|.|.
TGCGCCAGCAGCTTGGAGTCAGGTAACGATGAGCAGTTCTTC
CASSLESGNDEQFF